Below are 27 T cell receptor beta chains sequenced from a single sample in a study of molecular identifiers for immune sequencing clone quantification. TCRdb passed the PCR reads through MiXCR, listing each CDR3 protein once. The sample carries about 330,000 distinct CDR3 sequences, about 22% recorded once. The sequencing input was naive CD8+ T cells from blood, with Jurkat cell RNA spiked in. The subset here: FACS-sorted CD8+CD4-CCR7+CD45RA+ naive T cells. The source is a human donor in good health. Some libraries in this study had Jurkat cell RNA spiked in.

This clonotype was observed a few times. The genes are TRBV2 and TRBJ2-6; no reliable D call. V lost 6 bases and J lost 0, with 15 bases in between. Germline assignment: CDR1 SNHLY and CDR2 FYNNEI. CDR3 length: 17 amino acids. The CDR3 region is CASRRSEQNSGANVLTF. For the CDR3, the DNA is TGTGCCAGCAGACGATCAGAACAGAACTCTGGGGCCAACGTCCTGACTTTC.

This clonotype came up a few times. A read error may explain this, as a much larger clone is one base away. The chain links TRBV3-1 to TRBJ2-4; D uncertain. Germline V gives CDR1 LGHDT, CDR2 YNNKEL (reference sequence). CDR3 length equals 10 residues. The CDR3 sequence is CAGSNGIQYF. The CDR3 region has the DNA TGTGCCGGCAGCAATGGCATTCAGTACTTC.

The table lists this clonotype with many counts. The rearrangement joins TRBV28 to TRBJ2-5, with 15 positions matching TRBD2. The V gene end was trimmed by 6 bases and the J gene end by 4 bases; junction bases not matched to a gene: 6. This CDR3 is built from 16 residues. Per germline, CDR1 MDHEN and CDR2 SYDVKM. The CDR3 here is CASRSGLAGGGETQYF. Written as DNA, the CDR3 is TGTGCCAGCAGATCGGGACTAGCGGGAGGAGGAGAGACCCAGTACTTC.

This chain uses TRBV4-3 with TRBJ2-7; no clear D gene. Between the trimmed V and J ends, which lost 3 bases and 7 bases, there was a span of 16 bases. The germline gives CDR1 LGHNA, CDR2 YSLEER. The length of the CDR3 is 14 residues. For the CDR3, the DNA is TGCGCCAGCAGCCATGAGTCGGACGAACGGGAGCAGTACTTC. It translates to CASSHESDEREQYF.

This clonotype was recorded a few times. The chain is built from TRBV19 and TRBJ1-5, with 7 nucleotides matching TRBD1. The V gene end was trimmed by 6 bases and the J gene end by 3 bases; junction bases not matched to a gene: 17. This CDR3 region has 18 residues. Germline values: CDR1 LNHDA, CDR2 SQIVND (reference sequence). The CDR3, as DNA: TGTGCCAGTAGGACGGGTAGTTTCGGGACAGCCTACAATCAGCCCCAGCATTTT. Translated: CASRTGSFGTAYNQPQHF.

The table lists this clonotype with many counts. The CDR3 reads CASSEAETGVGVNTEAFF. The CDR3 nucleotides are TGTGCCAGCAGTGAAGCGGAGACAGGGGTTGGTGTGAACACTGAAGCTTTCTTT. The J gene is TRBJ1-1, the V gene TRBV2; 8 positions match TRBD1. This CDR3 has 18 residues. Germline CDR1 reads SNHLY; CDR2 reads FYNNEI. Unmatched junction bases numbered 9, after V lost 0 bases and J lost 0 bases.

Only a few counts were recorded for this clonotype. The gene calls are TRBV5-6 and TRBJ2-7, with 9 positions matching TRBD1. The ends lost 4 bases at V and 4 bases at J; junction bases unmatched: 9. CDR1 SGHDT and CDR2 YYEEEE come from the germline V gene. This CDR3 has 15 amino acids. CDR3 residues: CASSGEGTGWYEQYF. As DNA, the CDR3 is TGTGCCAGCAGCGGCGAAGGGACAGGGTGGTACGAGCAGTACTTC.

This clonotype has ten or more counts. V is TRBV7-2 and J is TRBJ2-5; no clear D gene. The CDR3 has 13 residues. Germline V lookup: CDR1 SGHTA, CDR2 FQGNSA. V shed 2 bases and J shed 4 bases, with 8 bases lying between them. The CDR3 loop is CASSLPPPETQYF. The CDR3 DNA reads as TGTGCCAGCAGCTTACCCCCCCCAGAGACCCAGTACTTC.

On this clonotype itself: It may be a read error: a sequence one base away is much more abundant. The chain is built from TRBV12-3 or TRBV12-4 and TRBJ2-1, with 9 nucleotides matching TRBD1. The CDR3 covers 15 residues. The V segment lost 6 bases and the J segment 10 bases; nucleotides outside the gene matches: 13. The CDR3 is CASSAPGQGLEEQFF. As DNA, the CDR3 is TGTGCCAGCAGCGCACCGGGACAGGGTCTCGAGGAGCAGTTCTTC.

To note about this clonotype: With a much larger clone just one base away, this may be a read error. This sequence joins TRBV12-3 or TRBV12-4 and TRBJ2-3; a possible D gene is TRBD2 (5 bases). The CDR3 runs to 12 residues. The ends were cut back, 4 bases at V and 11 bases at J, with 13 bases in the middle. CDR3 nucleotides: TGTGCCAGCAGTTCTAGCCCCAATCTGCAGTATTTT. This sequence encodes CASSSSPNLQYF.

Ten or more counts support this clonotype. The V call is TRBV7-9, the J call TRBJ1-1; 9 bases are a match to TRBD1. Looked up from germline, CDR1 is SEHNR and CDR2 is FQNEAQ (reference sequence). This CDR3 is 17 amino acids long. V lost 5 bases, J lost 4 bases, and 14 bases stayed unmatched. The CDR3 bases are TGTGCCAGCAGCCCAAGGAATACAGGGGGCGCGGGCACTGAAGCTTTCTTT. As protein: CASSPRNTGGAGTEAFF.

On this clonotype itself: Given a much more abundant clone one base away, this may be a read error. V and J are TRBV6-2 or TRBV6-3 and TRBJ1-5; D not certain. Germline V gives CDR1 MNHEY, CDR2 SVGEGT. Trimming took 5 bases from V and 7 from J, leaving 12 bases between them. The CDR3 runs to 13 residues. The CDR3, as DNA: TGTGCCAGCAGTCACGGTGGTCCCCAGCCCCAGCATTTT. It specifies CASSHGGPQPQHF.

Regarding this clonotype: A read error may explain this, as a much larger clone is one base away. The chain has TRBV6-1 and TRBJ1-1, with 7 bases lining up with TRBD1. The length of the CDR3 is 16 residues. V dropped 4 bases and J dropped 0; count of bases not matched to a gene: 8. The germline CDR1 and CDR2 sequences are MNHNS and SASEGT. CDR3 amino acids: CASSALLDRLNTEAFF. The CDR3 nucleotides read TGTGCCAGCAGTGCTCTACTGGACAGGTTGAACACTGAAGCTTTCTTT.

With regard to this clonotype: A much larger clone differs from this one at a single base, so this may be a read error. The V call is TRBV29-1, the J call TRBJ1-3; D is undetermined. Looked up from germline, CDR1 is SQVTM and CDR2 is ANQGSEA. This CDR3 comprises 17 residues. The CDR3 spells CSVEDLRPAESGNTIFF. Written as DNA, the CDR3 is TGCAGCGTTGAAGATTTAAGGCCGGCAGAGTCTGGAAACACCATATTTTTT.

The chain employs TRBV4-3 and TRBJ1-1; TRBD1 is a possible D gene (6 bases). Germline-derived CDR1 and CDR2 are LGHNA and YSLEER. The CDR3 is 15 amino acids. Trimming removed 1 base at V and 4 bases at J, with 13 bases between. CDR3 sequence (DNA): TGCGCCAGCAGCCAAGGGTCGGGGGCTGGCACTGAAGCTTTCTTT. This gives the protein CASSQGSGAGTEAFF.

Many counts were recorded for this clonotype. The gene calls are TRBV2 and TRBJ2-2; TRBD2 matches at 10 bases. The CDR3 consists of 18 residues. Germline assignment: CDR1 SNHLY and CDR2 FYNNEI. V lost 5 bases, J lost 6 bases, and 15 bases stayed unmatched. CDR3: CASSPRNLAGVFSGELFF. CDR3 sequence (DNA): TGTGCCAGCAGTCCCCGGAATCTAGCGGGGGTATTCTCCGGGGAGCTGTTTTTT. The variable domain in full, completed from reference TRBV2 and TRBJ2-2, reads EPEVTQTPSHQVTQMGQEVILRCVPISNHLYFYWYRQILGQKVEFLVSFYNNEISEKSEIFDDQFSVERPDGSNFTLKIRSTKLEDSAMYFCASSPRNLAGVFSGELFFGEGSRLTVL.

The chain has TRBV6-2 or TRBV6-3 and TRBJ2-5, with unresolved D. V lost 5 bases to trimming and J lost 3 bases, with 19 bases between them. CDR1 is MNHEY, CDR2 SVGEGT, per germline. There are 16 residues in the CDR3. Written as DNA, the CDR3 is TGTGCCAGCAGTACCTACCGGTTCGAAGACAAAGAGACCCAGTACTTC. Translating gives CASSTYRFEDKETQYF.

This clonotype was detected only a few times. Its ends do not fully match the called genes, so a read error is possible. This rearrangement joins TRBV5-4 to TRBJ1-3; D is perhaps TRBD1 (6 bases). The CDR3 has 16 amino acids. The germline CDR1 and CDR2 sequences are SGHNT and YYREEE (reference sequence). CDR3 protein: CASRLGAPGSGNTIYF. The CDR3, as DNA: TGTGCCAGCAGATTGGGGGCCCCCGGCTCTGGAAACACCATATATTTT.

This clonotype was seen a few times. CDR3 region: CASSDKGSGYNSPLHF. In DNA form, the CDR3 reads TGTGCCAGCAGTGACAAGGGGTCGGGATATAATTCACCCCTCCACTTT. V usage is TRBV2 and J usage is TRBJ1-6; D may be TRBD1 (5 bases). The CDR3 consists of 16 residues. Trimming removed 3 bases from V and 4 bases from J, with 13 bases in between. Germline assignment: CDR1 SNHLY and CDR2 FYNNEI. The variable domain in full, with the rest retrieved from reference TRBV2 and TRBJ1-6, is EPEVTQTPSHQVTQMGQEVILRCVPISNHLYFYWYRQILGQKVEFLVSFYNNEISEKSEIFDDQFSVERPDGSNFTLKIRSTKLEDSAMYFCASSDKGSGYNSPLHFGNGTRLTVT.

About this clonotype itself: Possible read error: a much larger clone is one base away. The V and J genes are TRBV5-3 and TRBJ2-6, with 7 bases identical to TRBD2. TRBV5-3 is given ORF status, its function remaining uncertain. The CDR3 has 19 amino acids. CDR3 DNA sequence: TGTGCCAGCAGCTTGGCCCTGGGCGGGAGTGGCTCTGGGGCCATCGTCCTGACTTTC. This gives the protein CASSLALGGSGSGAIVLTF.

This clonotype was seen only a few times. The chain employs TRBV27 and TRBJ2-7; 11 bases match TRBD2. CDR3 length equals 18 residues. Trimming took 3 bases from V and 7 from J; bases not matched to a gene: 17. Germline CDR1 reads MNHEY; CDR2 reads SMNVEV (reference sequence). CDR3 bases: TGTGCCAGCAGTTTTACGACTAGCGGGACCCCCCCAGTTTGGGAGCAGTACTTC. Amino acids: CASSFTTSGTPPVWEQYF.

This clonotype was recorded at least ten times. The V call is TRBV7-9, the J call TRBJ2-3, with D tentatively TRBD1 (5 bases). From germline, CDR1 is SEHNR and CDR2 FQNEAQ (reference sequence). The CDR3 has 14 amino acids. V lost 5 bases to trimming and J lost 5 bases, with 14 bases between them. The CDR3: CASSPVGPGDTQYF. Here the CDR3 DNA reads TGTGCCAGCAGCCCAGTGGGGCCGGGAGATACGCAGTATTTT.

Note on this clonotype: This may arise from a read error, as a much more abundant clone is one base away. The rearrangement uses TRBV6-2 or TRBV6-3 and TRBJ1-5; unclear D gene. This CDR3 is 13 amino acids long. V was trimmed by 6 bases and J by 2 bases, leaving 8 bases between them. Germline assignment: CDR1 MNHEY and CDR2 SVGEGT. CDR3: CASRPLGNQPQHF. The CDR3, as DNA: TGTGCCAGCAGGCCCCTGGGCAATCAGCCCCAGCATTTT.

This clonotype appeared a few times. The gene calls are TRBV5-4 and TRBJ2-5, with D tentatively TRBD1 (5 bases). The CDR3 is made up of 13 amino acids. V gave up 6 bases and J gave up 2 bases, with 11 bases separating them. Germline V gives CDR1 SGHNT, CDR2 YYREEE (reference sequence). As DNA, the CDR3 is TGTGCCAGCACCCCTGACAGTCAAGAGACCCAGTACTTC. Encoded protein: CASTPDSQETQYF.

On this clonotype: This may arise from a read error, as a much more abundant clone is one base away. The V call is TRBV28, the J call TRBJ1-4; D is ambiguous. Trimming removed 6 bases from V and 8 bases from J, with 13 bases in between. CDR3 length: 13 residues. Germline CDR1 MDHEN, CDR2 SYDVKM. The CDR3 protein is CASSARTDEKLFF. The CDR3 DNA follows: TGTGCCAGCAGCGCCAGGACGGACGAAAAACTGTTTTTT. The variable domain in full, completed from reference TRBV28 and TRBJ1-4, reads DVKVTQSSRYLVKRTGEKVFLECVQDMDHENMFWYRQDPGLGLRLIYFSYDVKMKEKGDIPEGYSVSREKKERFSLILESASTNQTSMYLCASSARTDEKLFFGSGTQLSVL.

This chain connects TRBV24-1 to TRBJ2-2; D remains unclear. In germline, CDR1 is KGHDR, CDR2 SFDVKD. The CDR3 totals 13 residues. V was clipped by 5 bases and J by 3 bases, with 6 bases between them. The CDR3 sequence: CATSGPYTGELFF. The DNA of the CDR3 is TGTGCCACCAGTGGCCCTTACACCGGGGAGCTGTTTTTT.

Notes on this clonotype: The junction differs from germline at one of its ends, possibly a read error. The chain is built from TRBV11-2 and TRBJ1-4, with unresolved D. Per the germline V gene, CDR1 is SGHAT and CDR2 is FQNNGV. The CDR3 spans 15 residues. The CDR3 here is CVSSLVPGTNEKLFF. The CDR3 DNA is TGTGTCAGCAGCTTAGTACCAGGAACTAATGAAAAACTGTTTTTT.